The entry below describes one T cell receptor beta chain. These data come from a study of control samples from healthy donors and cancer patients. The CDR3 consists of 12 residues. V was trimmed by 2 bases and J by 4 bases, leaving 2 bases between them. The germline gives CDR1 MRHNA, CDR2 SNTAGT. The table came from immunoSEQ multiplex PCR; TCRdb's copy has only in-frame clones and leaves some out. This table holds around 130,000 clones, about 90% found once. This chain joins TRBV6-4 and TRBJ2-2; D is unclear. The specimen was blood. The clonotype was recovered from a man aged 50-59 years in good health. CDR3 sequence: CASSDGTGELFF. The CDR3 region has the DNA TGTGCCAGCAGTGACGGCACCGGGGAGCTGTTTTTT.